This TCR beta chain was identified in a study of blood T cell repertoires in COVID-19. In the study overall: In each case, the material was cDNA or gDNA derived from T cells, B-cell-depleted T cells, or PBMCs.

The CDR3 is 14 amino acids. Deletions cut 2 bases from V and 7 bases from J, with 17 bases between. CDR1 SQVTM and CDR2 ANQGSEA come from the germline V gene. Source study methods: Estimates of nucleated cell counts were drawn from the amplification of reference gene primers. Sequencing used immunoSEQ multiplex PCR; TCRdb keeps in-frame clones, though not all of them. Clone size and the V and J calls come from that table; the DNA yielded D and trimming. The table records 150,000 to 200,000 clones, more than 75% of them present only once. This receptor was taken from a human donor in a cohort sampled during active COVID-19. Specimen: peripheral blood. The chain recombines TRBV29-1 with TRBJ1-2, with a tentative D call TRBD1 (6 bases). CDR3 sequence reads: CSVENSRGAGGYTF. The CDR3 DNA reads TGCAGCGTTGAAAACAGTCGGGGGGCGGGTGGCTACACCTTC.